These 19 T cell receptor beta chains came from one sample sequenced in a study of identical twins. MiXCR was run by TCRdb on the 5' RACE reads, yielding one entry per CDR3 protein. This table holds fewer than 900,000 distinct CDR3 sequences, about 20% found once. The same data also went into a second study, on T cells expressing NK-cell markers.

The specimen sequenced was PBMCs. These receptor sequences come from a young woman in good health.

The chain is built from TRBV4-3 and TRBJ2-7; D not certain. Germline values: CDR1 LGHNA, CDR2 YSLEER. Trimming stripped 0 bases from V and 7 bases from J, with 13 bases between. The length of the CDR3 is 14 residues. Here the CDR3 reads CASSQESVGWEQYF. The DNA for the CDR3 is TGCGCCAGCAGCCAAGAATCCGTAGGTTGGGAGCAGTACTTC.

This clonotype was observed a handful of times. The V gene is TRBV12-3 or TRBV12-4, the J gene TRBJ2-7; tentatively, D is TRBD2 (6 bases). The V end was cut by 6 bases, the J end by 6 bases, with 9 bases between. The CDR3 extends over 11 amino acids. For the CDR3, the DNA is TGTGCCAGCAGCTGGGGGGTCGAGCAGTACTTC. Translated, it gives CASSWGVEQYF.

The rearrangement joins TRBV5-1 to TRBJ2-1; D is possibly TRBD1 or TRBD2 (5 bases each). This CDR3 is built from 14 residues. V was trimmed by 3 bases and J by 8 bases, leaving 15 bases between them. Germline assignment: CDR1 SGHRS and CDR2 YFSETQ. Here the CDR3 reads CASSSRDPFYEQFF. For the CDR3, the DNA is TGCGCCAGCAGCTCCCGGGACCCGTTTTATGAGCAGTTCTTC.

The V and J genes are TRBV9 and TRBJ2-1, with D perhaps being TRBD1 or TRBD2 (6 bases each). Germline V lookup: CDR1 SGDLS, CDR2 YYNGEE. This CDR3 has 16 amino acids. With 4 bases removed from V and 7 bases from J, the gap between germline ends came to 21 bases. This CDR3 reads CASSRPLGQGRNEQFF. CDR3 nucleotides: TGTGCCAGCAGCAGACCCTTGGGCCAGGGGAGGAATGAGCAGTTCTTC.

In this sample, this clonotype turned up a few times. The J gene is TRBJ2-7, the V gene TRBV11-2; 12 nucleotides agree with TRBD2. The CDR3 runs to 18 residues. Germline loops: CDR1 SGHAT, CDR2 FQNNGV. The junction had 12 bases not matched to a gene; V was cut back by 5 bases and J by 1 base. CDR3 sequence reads: CASSRRRLAGVSSYEQYF. The CDR3 DNA follows: TGTGCCAGCAGCCGCCGTCGACTAGCGGGAGTATCGTCCTACGAGCAGTACTTC.

The chain joins TRBV12-3 or TRBV12-4 to TRBJ2-3; TRBD2 matches 7 bases. This CDR3 is built from 14 residues. V gave up 2 bases and J gave up 3 bases; unmatched junction bases: 2. The CDR3 protein is CASSLRRETDTQYF. CDR3 bases: TGTGCCAGCAGTTTACGGCGGGAGACAGATACGCAGTATTTT.

This clonotype was found many times. This chain joins TRBV5-1 and TRBJ1-4, with TRBD1 matching 7 bases. V trimming: 1 base; J trimming: 8 bases; junction bases outside the gene matches: 8. The CDR3 contains 15 residues. The V gene's germline CDR1 is SGHRS and CDR2 YFSETQ. As DNA, the CDR3 is TGCGCCAGCAGCTTGTATGGGACAGTGAACGAAAAACTGTTTTTT. It codes for CASSLYGTVNEKLFF.

The chain carries TRBV3-1 and TRBJ2-1; D tentatively reads TRBD1 or TRBD2 (5 bases each). Germline values: CDR1 LGHDT, CDR2 YNNKEL (reference sequence). Trimming shortened V by 1 base and J by 9 bases, and 13 bases separated the two germline ends. This CDR3 has 14 residues. This CDR3 is CASSQAGTYVEQFF. CDR3 nucleotide sequence: TGTGCCAGCAGCCAAGCGGGGACGTACGTTGAGCAGTTCTTC.

This clonotype appeared many times. V and J are TRBV11-1 and TRBJ2-7; 11 bases map to TRBD2. The CDR3 consists of 19 residues. V shed 5 bases, J shed 1 base, and the junction held 16 bases outside the gene matches. Germline V CDR1 and CDR2: SGHAT, FQDESV (reference sequence). The CDR3 DNA follows: TGTGCCAGCAGCCGATGGGCAGGGACTAGCGGAATACTGTCCTACGAGCAGTACTTC. Translating gives CASSRWAGTSGILSYEQYF.

The chain links TRBV11-2 to TRBJ2-1, with D uncertain. Trimming pared 1 base from V and 0 bases from J, leaving 13 bases between. The CDR3 consists of 17 residues. The germline gives CDR1 SGHAT, CDR2 FQNNGV. CDR3 in amino acids: CASSLVPRASSYNEQFF. The DNA of the CDR3 is TGTGCCAGCAGCTTAGTTCCAAGGGCGAGCTCCTACAATGAGCAGTTCTTC.

This clonotype was recorded a few times. The gene calls are TRBV27 and TRBJ2-7; a possible D gene is TRBD2 (7 bases). The CDR3 sequence is 15 residues long. V was pared by 1 base and J by 3 bases, with 13 bases between. Germline CDR1 is MNHEY and CDR2 is SMNVEV (reference sequence). This CDR3 is CASSLYGGLYYEQYF. CDR3 DNA sequence: TGTGCCAGCAGTTTATACGGGGGGCTGTACTACGAGCAGTACTTC.

This clonotype was counted a single time. This rearrangement joins TRBV2 to TRBJ1-1; D unclear. This CDR3 region has 14 residues. The germline V gene encodes CDR1 SNHLY and CDR2 FYNNEI. V lost 6 bases to trimming and J lost 5 bases, with 16 bases between them. CDR3 DNA sequence: TGTGCCAGCAGAGGGTCTGGGGAGTGGACTGAAGCTTTCTTT. As protein: CASRGSGEWTEAFF.

There are a few counts of this clonotype. The genes are TRBV3-1 and TRBJ2-7; D is perhaps TRBD2 (6 bases). This CDR3 has 16 residues. Trimming took off 5 bases at V and 7 bases at J, with 24 bases between the two ends. Per the germline V gene, CDR1 is LGHDT and CDR2 is YNNKEL (reference sequence). CDR3 sequence reads: CASSSNEGGAWGEQYF. The CDR3 DNA reads as TGTGCCAGCAGCTCCAACGAGGGCGGGGCGTGGGGTGAGCAGTACTTC.

The chain is built from TRBV6-5 and TRBJ2-7; 7 bases are shared with TRBD2. The CDR3 covers 15 residues. Trimming cost V 2 bases and J 0 bases; bases outside gene matches: 4. From germline, CDR1 is MNHEY and CDR2 SVGAGI. The DNA of the CDR3 is TGTGCCAGCAGTTACGCGGCTAGCGGCTCCTACGAGCAGTACTTC. Protein product: CASSYAASGSYEQYF.

CDR3 sequence reads: CASRDTTLNTGELFF. As DNA, the CDR3 is TGTGCCAGCAGGGACACGACACTGAACACCGGGGAGCTGTTTTTT. The chain combines TRBV7-9 with TRBJ2-2; TRBD1 might be the D (5 bases). The germline gives CDR1 SEHNR, CDR2 FQNEAQ (reference sequence). V gave up 6 bases and J gave up 1 base, with 12 bases separating them. There are 15 residues in the CDR3.

This clonotype was detected only a few times. This chain links TRBV5-6 with TRBJ2-1; TRBD2 matches 8 bases. V trimming: 2 bases; J trimming: 10 bases; junction bases outside the gene matches: 8. The germline gives CDR1 SGHDT, CDR2 YYEEEE. The CDR3 consists of 14 residues. The CDR3 coding sequence is TGTGCCAGCAGCTTCGGCGGGGGGCCGGGCGAGCAGTTCTTC. Its translation: CASSFGGGPGEQFF.

The chain employs TRBV24-1 and TRBJ2-6, with D hard to call. Deletions cut 3 bases from V and 2 bases from J, with 7 bases between. The CDR3 totals 15 residues. The germline CDR1 and CDR2 sequences are KGHDR and SFDVKD. The CDR3, as DNA: TGTGCCACCAGTGATGGCGGAGCTGGGGCCAACGTCCTGACTTTC. Its protein is CATSDGGAGANVLTF.

V usage is TRBV10-3 and J usage is TRBJ2-1; tentatively, D is TRBD1 or TRBD2 (5 bases each). CDR1 and CDR2 (germline): ENHRY, SYGVKD. The CDR3 sequence is 15 residues long. Trimming removed 4 bases at V and 5 bases at J, with 15 bases between. CDR3 sequence reads: CAISGGPEGNNEQFF. The CDR3 nucleotides read TGTGCCATCAGTGGGGGCCCTGAGGGAAACAATGAGCAGTTCTTC.

The table lists this clonotype with a few counts. The chain carries TRBV20-1 and TRBJ2-7; 7 bases agree with TRBD2. Losses at the gene ends were 6 bases for V and 9 bases for J; bases not matched to a gene: 17. CDR3 length: 14 residues. CDR1 and CDR2 (germline): DFQATT, SNEGSKA (reference sequence). The chain's CDR3 is CSASGTSLFKGQYF. CDR3 in DNA: TGCAGTGCCAGCGGGACCTCCCTGTTCAAGGGGCAGTACTTC.